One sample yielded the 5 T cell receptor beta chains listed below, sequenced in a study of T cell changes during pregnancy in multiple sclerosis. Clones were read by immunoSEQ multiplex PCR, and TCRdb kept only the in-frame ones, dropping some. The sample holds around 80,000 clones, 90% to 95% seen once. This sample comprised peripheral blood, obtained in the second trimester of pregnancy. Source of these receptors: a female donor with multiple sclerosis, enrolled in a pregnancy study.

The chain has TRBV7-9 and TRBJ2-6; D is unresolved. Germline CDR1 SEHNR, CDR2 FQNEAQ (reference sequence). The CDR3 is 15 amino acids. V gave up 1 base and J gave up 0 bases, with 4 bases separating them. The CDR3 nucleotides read TGTGCCAGCAGCTTAGTCCGCTCTGGGGCCAACGTCCTGACTTTC. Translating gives CASSLVRSGANVLTF.

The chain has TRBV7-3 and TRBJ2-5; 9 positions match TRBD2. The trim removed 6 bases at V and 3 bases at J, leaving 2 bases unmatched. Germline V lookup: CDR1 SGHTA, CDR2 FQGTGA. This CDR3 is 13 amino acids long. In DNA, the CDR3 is TGTGCCAGCAGTCGACTAGCGGAAGAGACCCAGTACTTC. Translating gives CASSRLAEETQYF.

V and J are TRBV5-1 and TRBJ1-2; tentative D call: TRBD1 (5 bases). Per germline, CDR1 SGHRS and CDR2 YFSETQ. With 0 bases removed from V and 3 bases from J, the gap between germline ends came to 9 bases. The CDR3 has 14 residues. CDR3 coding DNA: TGCGCCAGCAGCTTGGGACAGAGCTACTATGGCTACACCTTC. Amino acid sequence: CASSLGQSYYGYTF.

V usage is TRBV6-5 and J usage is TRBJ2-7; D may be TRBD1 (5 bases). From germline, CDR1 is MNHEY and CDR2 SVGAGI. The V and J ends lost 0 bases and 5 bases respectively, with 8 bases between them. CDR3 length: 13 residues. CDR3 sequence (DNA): TGTGCCAGCAGTTACTCCCAGGGTAACGAGCAGTACTTC. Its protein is CASSYSQGNEQYF.

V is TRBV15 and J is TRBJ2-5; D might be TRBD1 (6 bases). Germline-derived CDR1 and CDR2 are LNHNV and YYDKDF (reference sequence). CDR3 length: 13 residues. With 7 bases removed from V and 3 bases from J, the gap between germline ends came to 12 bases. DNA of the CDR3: TGTGCCACCACGTCTGCAGGGGAAGAGACCCAGTACTTC. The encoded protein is CATTSAGEETQYF.